Below, 27 T cell receptor beta chains from the same sample are listed, as sequenced in a study of shared clonotypes between healthy human individuals. The repertoire was sequenced with immunoSEQ multiplex PCR; TCRdb's copy has only in-frame clones and lacks some. This sample has about 2.5 million clones, with around 90% found just once. Sequenced: naive CD4+ T cells from PBMCs. Documented subset: CD45RA+ positively selected. Receptors were obtained from a man between 18 and 29 years old in good health. Some clones in this sample may be carry-over from other donors' samples.

This clone is a singleton in its sample. The V gene is TRBV19, the J gene TRBJ1-1; D not certain. The CDR3 extends over 17 amino acids. The V end was cut by 4 bases, the J end by 3 bases, with 21 bases between. Germline CDR1 and CDR2: LNHDA and SQIVND (reference sequence). This chain's CDR3 is CASSTYTPGILDTEAFF. In DNA, the CDR3 is TGTGCCAGTAGTACTTATACCCCCGGTATCCTGGACACTGAAGCTTTCTTT.

V and J are TRBV29-1 and TRBJ2-3, with D unresolved. V gave up 3 bases and J gave up 2 bases, with 15 bases separating them. The CDR3 sequence is 15 residues long. In germline, CDR1 is SQVTM, CDR2 ANQGSEA. Here the CDR3 reads CSVDFFGQATDTQYF. Here the CDR3 DNA reads TGCAGCGTTGACTTTTTTGGGCAGGCCACAGATACGCAGTATTTT.

A few counts support this clone. The chain joins TRBV7-9 to TRBJ2-1; no firm D call. Germline CDR1 reads SEHNR; CDR2 reads FQNEAQ (reference sequence). V was clipped by 1 base and J by 8 bases, with 9 bases between them. The CDR3 consists of 13 residues. Here the CDR3 reads CASSLVAAYEQFF. The CDR3 bases are TGTGCCAGCAGCTTAGTGGCAGCATATGAGCAGTTCTTC.

This clone was seen only once. V and J are TRBV21-1 and TRBJ1-5. TRBV21-1 is classified as a pseudogene. The CDR3 loop spans 15 amino acids. In DNA, the CDR3 is TGTGCCAGCAGGAGGGCGGAGGGGAGCAATCAGCCCCAGCATTTT. Protein: CASRRAEGSNQPQHF.

The gene calls are TRBV19 and TRBJ1-1; TRBD1 might be the D (5 bases). The CDR3 is 15 amino acids. V was trimmed by 3 bases and J by 4 bases, leaving 15 bases between them. CDR1 LNHDA and CDR2 SQIVND come from the germline V gene (reference sequence). CDR3 nucleotides: TGTGCCAGTAGTATCGCGCCGGGGGTTGGCACTGAAGCTTTCTTT. It codes for CASSIAPGVGTEAFF.

In DNA, the CDR3 is TGTGCCAGCAGCCAGAGGTGGGAATCGAACACTGAAGCTTTCTTT. It is translated as CASSQRWESNTEAFF. This chain links TRBV9 with TRBJ1-1, with D hard to call. The CDR3 totals 15 residues. In germline, CDR1 is SGDLS, CDR2 YYNGEE. V was shortened by 4 bases and J by 1 base, with 14 bases between the two germline ends.

This chain connects TRBV10-1 to TRBJ2-1; D gene unclear. With 4 bases removed from V and 0 bases from J, the gap between germline ends came to 7 bases. Germline V gene sequence: CDR1 WNHNN, CDR2 SYGVQD (reference sequence). The CDR3 length is 14 residues. This CDR3 is CASSGASSYNEQFF. In nucleotides, the CDR3 is TGCGCCAGCAGTGGGGCTAGCTCCTACAATGAGCAGTTCTTC.

In this sample, this clone turned up once. The CDR3 bases are TGTGCCAGCAGGGGCGCGGGTGGGGTATCGAGGGAGCAGTACTTC. Residues: CASRGAGGVSREQYF. The chain employs TRBV2 and TRBJ2-7; TRBD2 might be the D (5 bases). The CDR3 length is 15 residues. Deletions cut 6 bases from V and 7 bases from J, with 22 bases between. Germline V gene sequence: CDR1 SNHLY, CDR2 FYNNEI.

Points on this clone: This CDR3 is also generated by other DNA sequences in the sample. V gene TRBV27 combines with J gene TRBJ2-7, with D tentatively TRBD2 (5 bases). Trimming took off 5 bases at V and 2 bases at J, with 10 bases between the two ends. This CDR3 has 13 amino acids. Germline values: CDR1 MNHEY, CDR2 SMNVEV (reference sequence). The CDR3 DNA follows: TGTGCCAGCAGTACCCCCGGGGCCTACGAGCAGTACTTC. Amino acid sequence: CASSTPGAYEQYF.

The rearrangement links TRBV28 to TRBJ1-2; D unresolved. Germline V gene data show CDR1 as MDHEN and CDR2 as SYDVKM. The CDR3 is 14 amino acids. The germline V and J ends were trimmed by 2 bases and 0 bases, with 7 bases remaining between them. The CDR3 sequence: CASSLRTPNYGYTF. The CDR3 nucleotides read TGTGCCAGCAGTTTACGCACTCCTAACTATGGCTACACCTTC.

The chain combines TRBV9 with TRBJ2-5, with TRBD2 matching 9 bases. CDR3 length: 15 residues. Trimming cost V 0 bases and J 5 bases; bases outside gene matches: 5. Germline CDR1 is SGDLS and CDR2 is YYNGEE. In DNA, the CDR3 is TGTGCCAGCAGCGTAGAGACTAGCGGAGGTGAGACCCAGTACTTC. Translation gives CASSVETSGGETQYF.

The rearrangement uses TRBV19 and TRBJ2-3; TRBD2 matches at 7 bases. Germline V gives CDR1 LNHDA, CDR2 SQIVND (reference sequence). The CDR3 is made up of 16 amino acids. With V trimmed by 6 bases and J by 3 bases, 12 bases remained unmatched. The CDR3 DNA reads as TGTGCCAGTAGCACCATCATTGGCGGGAGAACAGATACGCAGTATTTT. Protein sequence: CASSTIIGGRTDTQYF.

The chain employs TRBV28 and TRBJ2-1, with 7 bases lining up with TRBD2. This CDR3 spans 16 amino acids. Germline lookup yields CDR1 MDHEN and CDR2 SYDVKM. The V and J ends lost 4 bases and 3 bases, in that order; junction bases with no gene match: 9. CDR3 sequence reads: CASSSPASGDYNEQFF. Written as DNA, the CDR3 is TGTGCCAGCAGTTCCCCGGCTAGCGGAGACTACAATGAGCAGTTCTTC.

The J gene is TRBJ1-3, the V gene TRBV30; TRBD1 might be the D (5 bases). Germline CDR1 GTSNPN, CDR2 SVGIG (reference sequence). V lost 3 bases and J 4 bases, leaving 16 bases between the germline ends. The CDR3 spans 15 residues. CDR3 sequence reads: CAWSSLWAGGNTIYF. The CDR3 nucleotides read TGTGCCTGGAGCTCCCTTTGGGCAGGGGGAAACACCATATATTTT. Looking up the rest from reference TRBV30 and TRBJ1-3 gives the full variable domain: SQTIHQWPATLVQPVGSPLSLECTVEGTSNPNLYWYRQAAGRGLQLLFYSVGIGQISSEVPQNLSASRPQDRQFILSSKKLLLSDSGFYLCAWSSLWAGGNTIYFGEGSWLTVV.

This chain links TRBV7-6 with TRBJ2-7; unclear D gene. CDR1 SGHVS and CDR2 FNYEAQ come from the germline V gene. The ends were cut back, 6 bases at V and 6 bases at J, with 15 bases in the middle. CDR3 size: 13 residues. The CDR3 nucleotides are TGTGCCAGCAGGCCTCGACCAAAAGGCGAGCAGTACTTC. Protein: CASRPRPKGEQYF.

This chain links TRBV9 with TRBJ1-2; D remains unclear. The CDR3 consists of 13 residues. V was pared by 1 base and J by 7 bases, with 11 bases between. Germline assignment: CDR1 SGDLS and CDR2 YYNGEE. The DNA of the CDR3 is TGTGCCAGCAGCGTACTGAACGGCGGTGGCTACACCTTC. It codes for CASSVLNGGGYTF.

The chain carries TRBV29-1 and TRBJ2-1; TRBD2 matches at 9 bases. CDR1 and CDR2 from the germline V gene are SQVTM and ANQGSEA. The CDR3 consists of 14 residues. V shed 7 bases and J 7 bases; nucleotides not matched to a gene: 11. The CDR3 sequence: CSGKAGGRGNEQFF. CDR3 sequence (DNA): TGCAGCGGTAAAGCGGGAGGACGAGGAAATGAGCAGTTCTTC.

The chain carries TRBV12-5 and TRBJ2-7, with D maybe TRBD2 (5 bases). This CDR3 has 12 amino acids. V lost 10 bases to trimming and J lost 2 bases, with 12 bases between them. Germline-derived CDR1 and CDR2 are LGHNT and FRNRAP. CDR3 DNA: TGTGCTATCGCGGGTCTGACCTACGAGCAGTACTTC. This sequence encodes CAIAGLTYEQYF.

The chain recombines TRBV7-2 with TRBJ1-1; tentatively, D is TRBD1 (6 bases). Trimming shortened V by 4 bases and J by 4 bases, and 13 bases separated the two germline ends. The CDR3 spans 14 residues. Per germline, CDR1 SGHTA and CDR2 FQGNSA. In nucleotides, the CDR3 is TGTGCCAGCAGCTCCCGGGACACGTTCACTGAAGCTTTCTTT. As protein: CASSSRDTFTEAFF.

This sequence joins TRBV6-1 and TRBJ2-7, with D perhaps matching TRBD2 (6 bases). The CDR3 sequence is 14 residues long. Germline V gene data show CDR1 as MNHNS and CDR2 as SASEGT. Trimming left V 6 bases short and J 0 bases short, with 12 bases between. The DNA of the CDR3 is TGTGCCAGCAGCGCGGGACGGTTCTCCTACGAGCAGTACTTC. Amino acid sequence: CASSAGRFSYEQYF.

The rearrangement joins TRBV6-5 to TRBJ2-3; the match to TRBD2 covers 7 bases. CDR3 length equals 12 residues. Looked up from germline, CDR1 is MNHEY and CDR2 is SVGAGI. Trimming took 6 bases from V and 5 from J; bases not matched to a gene: 2. As DNA, the CDR3 is TGTGCCAGCAGGGGGGGGGTAGATACGCAGTATTTT. It translates to CASRGGVDTQYF.

This rearrangement joins TRBV11-3 to TRBJ2-5, with TRBD2 identical over 8 bases. V was clipped by 3 bases and J by 5 bases; unmatched bases: 8. Germline lookup yields CDR1 SGHNT and CDR2 YENEEA. CDR3 length equals 15 residues. In DNA, the CDR3 is TGTGCCAGCAGCTTCTCCAGCGGGAGCGTGGAGACCCAGTACTTC. Its protein product is CASSFSSGSVETQYF.

The chain is built from TRBV2 and TRBJ2-7; 7 bases map to TRBD2. Germline CDR1 and CDR2: SNHLY and FYNNEI. Losses at the gene ends were 3 bases for V and 5 bases for J; bases not matched to a gene: 7. CDR3 length: 14 residues. CDR3 DNA: TGTGCCAGCAGTGATCGGGGGGTGAGAAACGAGCAGTACTTC. As protein: CASSDRGVRNEQYF.

V gene TRBV5-6 combines with J gene TRBJ1-2; weak D call: TRBD1 (5 bases). V was cut by 0 bases and J by 8 bases, with 20 bases left in between. This CDR3 spans 16 amino acids. Germline-derived CDR1 and CDR2 are SGHDT and YYEEEE. The CDR3 DNA reads TGTGCCAGCAGCTTGGTAAATGGGGACCCCCCTCGGGGCTACACCTTC. Its protein product is CASSLVNGDPPRGYTF. Filled out from reference TRBV5-6 and TRBJ1-2, the complete variable domain reads DAGVTQSPTHLIKTRGQQVTLRCSPKSGHDTVSWYQQALGQGPQFIFQYYEEEERQRGNFPDRFSGHQFPNYSSELNVNALLLGDSALYLCASSLVNGDPPRGYTFGSGTRLTVV.

This clone has a single count. The chain uses TRBV5-1 and TRBJ2-7, with D tentatively TRBD2 (5 bases). The CDR3 sequence is 15 residues long. V was pared by 0 bases and J by 1 base, with 11 bases between. Germline V CDR1 and CDR2: SGHRS, YFSETQ. The CDR3 here is CASSLGAELSYEQYF. The CDR3 DNA reads as TGCGCCAGCAGCTTGGGAGCGGAACTTTCCTACGAGCAGTACTTC.

The rearrangement uses TRBV7-2 and TRBJ2-7; TRBD2 matches at 7 bases. The CDR3 is made up of 17 amino acids. Trimming cost V 1 base and J 5 bases; bases outside gene matches: 14. Germline assignment: CDR1 SGHTA and CDR2 FQGNSA. In DNA, the CDR3 is TGTGCCAGCAGCTTAGTCAAGGGAGGGGTGCGTCCTAACGAGCAGTACTTC. It specifies CASSLVKGGVRPNEQYF.

The chain joins TRBV7-3 to TRBJ2-7, with TRBD2 as a possible D gene (6 bases). The CDR3 is made up of 17 amino acids. Trimming took off 2 bases at V and 0 bases at J, with 17 bases between the two ends. Germline CDR1 SGHTA, CDR2 FQGTGA. The CDR3 loop reads CASSLGSAGPYSYEQYF. In DNA, the CDR3 is TGTGCCAGCAGCTTAGGGTCCGCGGGACCTTACTCCTACGAGCAGTACTTC.